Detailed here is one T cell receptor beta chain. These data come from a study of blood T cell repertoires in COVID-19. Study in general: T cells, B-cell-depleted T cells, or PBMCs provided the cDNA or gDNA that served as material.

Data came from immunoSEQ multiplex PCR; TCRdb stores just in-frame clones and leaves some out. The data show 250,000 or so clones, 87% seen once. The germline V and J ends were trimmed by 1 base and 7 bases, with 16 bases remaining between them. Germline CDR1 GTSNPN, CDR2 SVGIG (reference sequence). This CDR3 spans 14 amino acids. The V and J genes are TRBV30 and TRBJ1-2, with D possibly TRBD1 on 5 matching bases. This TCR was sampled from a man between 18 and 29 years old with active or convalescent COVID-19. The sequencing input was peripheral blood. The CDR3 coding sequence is TGTGCCTGGAGTGACCACGGGGGGATAGGTGGCTACACCTTC. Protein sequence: CAWSDHGGIGGYTF. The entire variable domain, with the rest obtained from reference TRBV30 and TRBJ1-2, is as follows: SQTIHQWPATLVQPVGSPLSLECTVEGTSNPNLYWYRQAAGRGLQLLFYSVGIGQISSEVPQNLSASRPQDRQFILSSKKLLLSDSGFYLCAWSDHGGIGGYTFGSGTRLTVV.